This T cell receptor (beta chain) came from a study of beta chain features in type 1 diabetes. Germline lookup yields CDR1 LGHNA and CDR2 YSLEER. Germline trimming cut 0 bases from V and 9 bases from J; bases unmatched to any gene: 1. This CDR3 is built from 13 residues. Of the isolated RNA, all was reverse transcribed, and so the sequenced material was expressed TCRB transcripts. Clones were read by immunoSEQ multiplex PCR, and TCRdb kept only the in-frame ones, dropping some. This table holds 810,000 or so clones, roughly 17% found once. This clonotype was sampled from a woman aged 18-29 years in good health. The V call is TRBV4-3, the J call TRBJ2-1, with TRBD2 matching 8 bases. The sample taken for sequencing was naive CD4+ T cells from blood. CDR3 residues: CASSQDLAGEQFF. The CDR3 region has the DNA TGCGCCAGCAGCCAAGACCTAGCGGGTGAGCAGTTCTTC.